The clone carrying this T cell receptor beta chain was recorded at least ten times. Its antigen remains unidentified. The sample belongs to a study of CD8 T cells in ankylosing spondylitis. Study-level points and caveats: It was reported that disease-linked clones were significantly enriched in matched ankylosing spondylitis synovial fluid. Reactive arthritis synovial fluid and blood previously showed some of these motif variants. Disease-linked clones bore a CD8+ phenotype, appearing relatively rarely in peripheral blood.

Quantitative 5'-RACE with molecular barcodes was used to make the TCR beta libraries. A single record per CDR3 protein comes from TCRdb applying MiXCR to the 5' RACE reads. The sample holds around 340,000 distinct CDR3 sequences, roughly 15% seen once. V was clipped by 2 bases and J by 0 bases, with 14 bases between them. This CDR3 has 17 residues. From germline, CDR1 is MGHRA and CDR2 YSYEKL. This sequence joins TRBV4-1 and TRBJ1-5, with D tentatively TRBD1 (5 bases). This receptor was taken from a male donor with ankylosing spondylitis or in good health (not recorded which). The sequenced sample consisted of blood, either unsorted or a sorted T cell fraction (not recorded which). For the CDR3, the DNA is TGCGCCAGCAGCCAATCCCGACAGCCCTATAGCAATCAGCCCCAGCATTTT. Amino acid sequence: CASSQSRQPYSNQPQHF.